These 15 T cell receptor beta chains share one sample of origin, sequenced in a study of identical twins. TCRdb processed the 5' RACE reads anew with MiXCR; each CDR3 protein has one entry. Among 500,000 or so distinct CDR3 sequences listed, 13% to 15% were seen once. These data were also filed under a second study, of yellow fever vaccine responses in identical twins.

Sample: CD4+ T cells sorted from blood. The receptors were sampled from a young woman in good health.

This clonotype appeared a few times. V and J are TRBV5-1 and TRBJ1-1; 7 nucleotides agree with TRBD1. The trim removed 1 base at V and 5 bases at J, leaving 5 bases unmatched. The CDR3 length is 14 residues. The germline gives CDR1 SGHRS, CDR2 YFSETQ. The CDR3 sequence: CASSLTGEGTEAFF. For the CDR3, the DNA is TGCGCCAGCAGCTTGACAGGGGAAGGAACTGAAGCTTTCTTT.

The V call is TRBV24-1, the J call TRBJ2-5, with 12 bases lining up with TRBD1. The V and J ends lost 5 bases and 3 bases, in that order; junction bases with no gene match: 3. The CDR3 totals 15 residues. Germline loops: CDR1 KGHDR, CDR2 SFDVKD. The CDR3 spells CATSGGQGAKETQYF. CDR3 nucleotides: TGTGCCACCAGTGGGGGACAGGGGGCAAAAGAGACCCAGTACTTC.

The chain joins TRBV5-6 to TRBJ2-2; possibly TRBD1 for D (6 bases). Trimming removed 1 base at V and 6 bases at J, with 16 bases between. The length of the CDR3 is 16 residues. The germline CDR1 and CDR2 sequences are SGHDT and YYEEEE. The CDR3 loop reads CASSLRTGSGAGELFF. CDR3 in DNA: TGTGCCAGCAGCTTGCGAACAGGGTCTGGGGCCGGGGAGCTGTTTTTT.

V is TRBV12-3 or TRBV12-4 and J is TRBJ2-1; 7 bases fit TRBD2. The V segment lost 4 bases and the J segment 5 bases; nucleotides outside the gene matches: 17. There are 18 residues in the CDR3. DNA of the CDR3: TGTGCCAGCAGTTCCCCCCGTTTAGCGGGCCGAATAGACAATGAGCAGTTCTTC. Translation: CASSSPRLAGRIDNEQFF.

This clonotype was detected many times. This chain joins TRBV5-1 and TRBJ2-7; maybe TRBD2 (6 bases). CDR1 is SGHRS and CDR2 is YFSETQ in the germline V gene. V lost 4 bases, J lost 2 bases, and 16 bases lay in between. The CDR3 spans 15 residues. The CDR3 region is CASSVTGLVTYEQYF. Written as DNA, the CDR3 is TGCGCCAGCAGCGTTACGGGACTCGTCACCTACGAGCAGTACTTC.

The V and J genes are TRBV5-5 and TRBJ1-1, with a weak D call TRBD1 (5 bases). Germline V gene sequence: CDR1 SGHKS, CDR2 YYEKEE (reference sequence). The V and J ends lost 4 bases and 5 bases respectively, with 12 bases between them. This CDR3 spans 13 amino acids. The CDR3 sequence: CASSTDSTTEAFF. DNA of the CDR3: TGTGCCAGCAGCACCGACAGTACAACTGAAGCTTTCTTT. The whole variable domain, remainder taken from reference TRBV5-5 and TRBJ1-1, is DAGVTQSPTHLIKTRGQQVTLRCSPISGHKSVSWYQQVLGQGPQFIFQYYEKEERGRGNFPDRFSARQFPNYSSELNVNALLLGDSALYLCASSTDSTTEAFFGQGTRLTVV.

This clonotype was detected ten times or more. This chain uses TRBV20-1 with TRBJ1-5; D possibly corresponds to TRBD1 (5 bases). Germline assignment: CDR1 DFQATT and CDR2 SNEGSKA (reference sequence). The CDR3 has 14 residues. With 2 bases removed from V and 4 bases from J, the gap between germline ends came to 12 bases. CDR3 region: CSARNIGTNQPQHF. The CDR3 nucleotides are TGCAGTGCTAGAAACATAGGGACTAATCAGCCCCAGCATTTT.

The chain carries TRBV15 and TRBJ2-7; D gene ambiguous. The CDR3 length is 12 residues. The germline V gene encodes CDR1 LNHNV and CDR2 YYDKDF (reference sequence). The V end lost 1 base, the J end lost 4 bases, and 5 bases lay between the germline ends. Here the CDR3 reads CATSRVAYEQYF. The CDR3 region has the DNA TGTGCCACCAGCAGAGTGGCATACGAGCAGTACTTC.

CDR3 in amino acids: CASRSGTSLNEQFF. For the CDR3, the DNA is TGTGCCAGCAGGTCCGGGACTAGCTTAAATGAGCAGTTCTTC. V and J are TRBV6-1 and TRBJ2-1; TRBD2 agrees at 9 bases. There are 14 residues in the CDR3. V trimming: 6 bases; J trimming: 7 bases; junction bases outside the gene matches: 7. From germline, CDR1 is MNHNS and CDR2 SASEGT.

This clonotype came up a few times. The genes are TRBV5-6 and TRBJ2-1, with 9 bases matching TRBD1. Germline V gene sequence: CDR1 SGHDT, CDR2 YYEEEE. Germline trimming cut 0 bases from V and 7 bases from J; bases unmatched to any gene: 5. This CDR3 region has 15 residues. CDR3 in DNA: TGTGCCAGCAGCTTGGGAGGACAGGGGTGGAATGAGCAGTTCTTC. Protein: CASSLGGQGWNEQFF.

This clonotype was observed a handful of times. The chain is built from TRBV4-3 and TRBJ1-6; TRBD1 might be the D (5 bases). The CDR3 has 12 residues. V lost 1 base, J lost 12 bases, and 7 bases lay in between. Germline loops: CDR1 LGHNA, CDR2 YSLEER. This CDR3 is CASSQGGGPLHF. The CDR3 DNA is TGCGCCAGCAGCCAAGGTGGGGGACCCCTCCACTTT.

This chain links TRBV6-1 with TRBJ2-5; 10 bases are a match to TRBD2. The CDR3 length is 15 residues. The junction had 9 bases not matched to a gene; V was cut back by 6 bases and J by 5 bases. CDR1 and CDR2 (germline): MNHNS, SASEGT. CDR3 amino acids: CASSRIAGGVETQYF. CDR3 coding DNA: TGTGCCAGCAGCCGTATAGCGGGGGGTGTGGAGACCCAGTACTTC.

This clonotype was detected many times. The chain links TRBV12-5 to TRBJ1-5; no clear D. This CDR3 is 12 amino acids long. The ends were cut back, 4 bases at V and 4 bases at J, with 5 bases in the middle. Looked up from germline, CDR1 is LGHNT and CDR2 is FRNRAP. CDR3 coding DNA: TGTGCTAGTGGTTCGGATAATCAGCCCCAGCATTTT. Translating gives CASGSDNQPQHF. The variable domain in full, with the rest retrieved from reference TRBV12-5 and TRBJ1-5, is DARVTQTPRHKVTEMGQEVTMRCQPILGHNTVFWYRQTMMQGLELLAYFRNRAPLDDSGMPKDRFSAEMPDATLATLKIQPSEPRDSAVYFCASGSDNQPQHFGDGTRLSIL.

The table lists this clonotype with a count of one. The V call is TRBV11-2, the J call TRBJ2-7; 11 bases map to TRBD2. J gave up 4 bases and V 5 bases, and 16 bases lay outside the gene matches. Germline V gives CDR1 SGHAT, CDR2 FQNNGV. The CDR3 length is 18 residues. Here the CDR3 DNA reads TGTGCCAGCAGCCTCAGAGAAAATAGCGGGAGGGCCCTTTACGAGCAGTACTTC. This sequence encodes CASSLRENSGRALYEQYF.

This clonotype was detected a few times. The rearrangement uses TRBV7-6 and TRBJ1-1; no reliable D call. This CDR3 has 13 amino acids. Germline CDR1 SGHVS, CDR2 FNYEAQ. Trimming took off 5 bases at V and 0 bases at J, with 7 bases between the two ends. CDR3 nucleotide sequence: TGTGCCAGCAGCCAAAAACTGAACACTGAAGCTTTCTTT. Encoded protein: CASSQKLNTEAFF.